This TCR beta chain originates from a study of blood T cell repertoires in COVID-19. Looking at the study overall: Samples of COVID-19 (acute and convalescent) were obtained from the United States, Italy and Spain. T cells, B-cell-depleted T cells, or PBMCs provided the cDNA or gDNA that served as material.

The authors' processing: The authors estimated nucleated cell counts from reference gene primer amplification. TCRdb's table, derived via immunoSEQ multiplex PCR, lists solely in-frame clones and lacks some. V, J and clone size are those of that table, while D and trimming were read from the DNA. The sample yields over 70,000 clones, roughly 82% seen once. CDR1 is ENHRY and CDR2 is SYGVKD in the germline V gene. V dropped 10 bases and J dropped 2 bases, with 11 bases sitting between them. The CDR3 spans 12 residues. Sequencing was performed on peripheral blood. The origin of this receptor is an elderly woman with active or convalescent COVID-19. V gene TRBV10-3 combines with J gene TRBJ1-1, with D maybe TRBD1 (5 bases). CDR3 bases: TGTGCCACCGGGACTCTAAACACTGAAGCTTTCTTT. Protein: CATGTLNTEAFF.